Each of the 6 T cell receptor beta chains below was sequenced from the same sample in a study of T cell responses to AZD1222 COVID-19 vaccine. Data came from immunoSEQ multiplex PCR; TCRdb stores just in-frame clones and leaves some out. The sample has roughly 100,000 clones, around nine tenths seen once; the top ten hold roughly 2.5%. The sample consisted of peripheral blood, taken 28 days after the second AZD1222 dose. These receptors all come from an adult who received the AZD1222 COVID-19 vaccine.

The chain links TRBV30 to TRBJ2-4, with 10 bases aligning to TRBD1. The CDR3 is 16 residues long. The junction had 8 bases not matched to a gene; V was cut back by 3 bases and J by 3 bases. Germline V gene data show CDR1 as GTSNPN and CDR2 as SVGIG (reference sequence). The CDR3 sequence is CAWSGTGELVKNIQYF. The CDR3 DNA reads TGTGCCTGGAGCGGGACAGGGGAATTAGTCAAAAACATTCAGTACTTC. Variable domain in full (rest from reference TRBV30 and TRBJ2-4): SQTIHQWPATLVQPVGSPLSLECTVEGTSNPNLYWYRQAAGRGLQLLFYSVGIGQISSEVPQNLSASRPQDRQFILSSKKLLLSDSGFYLCAWSGTGELVKNIQYFGAGTRLSVL.

The rearrangement joins TRBV6-5 to TRBJ2-5; 10 bases match TRBD1. Trimming removed 2 bases from V and 3 bases from J; junction bases left unmatched: 6. Per germline, CDR1 MNHEY and CDR2 SVGAGI. This CDR3 spans 16 amino acids. CDR3 region: CASSYPRQGAEETQYF. Here the CDR3 DNA reads TGTGCCAGCAGTTACCCCCGACAGGGGGCAGAAGAGACCCAGTACTTC.

This rearrangement joins TRBV4-1 to TRBJ1-3; 10 bases align to TRBD1. Trimming cost V 1 base and J 3 bases; bases outside gene matches: 6. The CDR3 loop spans 17 amino acids. Germline CDR1 MGHRA, CDR2 YSYEKL. CDR3 sequence (DNA): TGCGCCAGCAGCCAAGGCCTGACAGGGGGCGGTGGAAACACCATATATTTT. It specifies CASSQGLTGGGGNTIYF.

The CDR3 DNA sequence: TGTGCCAGCAGCCCTCAACAGGGGGCAACGCAGTATTTT. Its translation is CASSPQQGATQYF. The chain carries TRBV11-2 and TRBJ2-3; TRBD1 agrees at 9 bases. The CDR3 is 13 residues long. From germline, CDR1 is SGHAT and CDR2 FQNNGV. Germline trimming cut 5 bases from V and 9 bases from J; bases unmatched to any gene: 6.

This clone was counted between two and nine times. J is TRBJ2-1 and V is TRBV27; no clear D. The V gene lost 2 bases and the J gene lost 5 bases, with 1 base spanning the gap. The CDR3 covers 11 residues. Germline V gene data show CDR1 as MNHEY and CDR2 as SMNVEV (reference sequence). The CDR3 reads CASSLNNEQFF. As DNA, the CDR3 is TGTGCCAGCAGTTTAAACAATGAGCAGTTCTTC.

This clone was counted a few times. The chain is built from TRBV7-3 and TRBJ2-7; perhaps TRBD2 as D (5 bases). This CDR3 region has 13 residues. CDR1 and CDR2 (germline): SGHTA, FQGTGA. V was shortened by 6 bases and J by 3 bases, with 12 bases between the two germline ends. Here the CDR3 reads CASSSSLGYEQYF. The CDR3 region has the DNA TGTGCCAGCAGTTCCTCACTAGGCTACGAGCAGTACTTC. Full variable domain (rest looked up from reference TRBV7-3 and TRBJ2-7): GAGVSQTPSNKVTEKGKYVELRCDPISGHTALYWYRQSLGQGPEFLIYFQGTGAADDSGLPNDRFFAVRPEGSVSTLKIQRTERGDSAVYLCASSSSLGYEQYFGPGTRLTVT.